These 13 T cell receptor beta chains share one sample of origin, sequenced in a study of graft-versus-host responses after intestinal transplantation. Graft samples were processed, releasing intraepithelial and lamina propria lymphocytes. This table comes from immunoSEQ multiplex PCR, and its TCRdb copy is limited to in-frame clones, with some not included. The sample records about 37,000 clones, around 90% being singletons. Sequencing used ileum tissue, obtained approximately 200 days after intestinal transplant. The receptor source for this set is a human patient who received an intestinal transplant, so some T cells may come from the graft donor.

The CDR3 DNA reads as TGTGCCAGTAGTATAGGTGGGGGCTACACTGAAGCTTTCTTT. Translation gives CASSIGGGYTEAFF. The chain links TRBV19 to TRBJ1-1, with D tentatively TRBD1 (6 bases). CDR1 is LNHDA, CDR2 SQIVND, per germline (reference sequence). Trimming took off 1 base at V and 3 bases at J, with 9 bases between the two ends. The CDR3 extends over 14 amino acids.

The V and J genes are TRBV5-1 and TRBJ2-3; 7 bases are shared with TRBD1. V lost 7 bases to trimming and J lost 0 bases; unmatched junction nucleotides: 8. The CDR3 is made up of 15 amino acids. CDR1 is SGHRS, CDR2 YFSETQ, per germline. CDR3 nucleotides: TGCGCCAGCGCCCTTGGGACAGCTAGCACAGATACGCAGTATTTT. This gives the protein CASALGTASTDTQYF.

The chain couples TRBV11-2 to TRBJ2-5; TRBD1 matches at 12 bases. Trimming removed 1 base from V and 3 bases from J; junction bases left unmatched: 3. Germline-derived CDR1 and CDR2 are SGHAT and FQNNGV. The CDR3 has 16 amino acids. CDR3: CASSLVGQGAEETQYF. CDR3 nucleotides: TGTGCCAGCAGCTTAGTGGGACAGGGGGCCGAAGAGACCCAGTACTTC.

The chain recombines TRBV6-5 with TRBJ1-4; 7 bases match TRBD1. The J segment lost 5 bases and the V segment lost 4 bases, leaving 4 bases of the junction unmatched. The V gene's germline CDR1 is MNHEY and CDR2 SVGAGI. CDR3 length: 14 amino acids. The CDR3: CASSSLQGNEKLFF. CDR3 DNA: TGTGCCAGCAGTTCGTTACAGGGGAATGAAAAACTGTTTTTT.

The chain recombines TRBV10-3 with TRBJ2-5, with D possibly TRBD1 on 6 matching bases. Trimming stripped 2 bases from V and 2 bases from J, with 6 bases between. This CDR3 region has 13 residues. CDR1 ENHRY and CDR2 SYGVKD come from the germline V gene. The CDR3 DNA sequence: TGTGCCATCAGTGAGACAGGGCAAGAGACCCAGTACTTC. This translates into CAISETGQETQYF.

This clone has only one observation. The chain joins TRBV5-1 to TRBJ2-7; 8 nucleotides align to TRBD1. The V gene end was trimmed by 0 bases and the J gene end by 3 bases; junction bases not matched to a gene: 5. The CDR3 consists of 15 residues. Germline assignment: CDR1 SGHRS and CDR2 YFSETQ. The CDR3 DNA follows: TGCGCCAGCAGCTTGGTCGGGACAGGCTACTACGAGCAGTACTTC. It yields the protein CASSLVGTGYYEQYF.

The chain couples TRBV28 to TRBJ2-7, with 8 bases matching TRBD1. In germline, CDR1 is MDHEN, CDR2 SYDVKM. Trimming cost V 6 bases and J 4 bases; bases outside gene matches: 11. The CDR3 is made up of 15 amino acids. The CDR3 nucleotides are TGTGCCAGCAGCTCGACAGGGGCCAAAGCTTACGAGCAGTACTTC. Amino acids: CASSSTGAKAYEQYF.

This chain joins TRBV11-2 and TRBJ2-7; tentative D call: TRBD2 (6 bases). Trimming took off 5 bases at V and 3 bases at J, with 23 bases between the two ends. CDR3 length: 17 residues. Germline assignment: CDR1 SGHAT and CDR2 FQNNGV. The CDR3 sequence is CASSPPDYLPTFYEQYF. The CDR3 DNA reads as TGTGCCAGCAGCCCACCGGACTACCTACCCACCTTCTACGAGCAGTACTTC.

This clone ranks as medium-sized. The chain employs TRBV19 and TRBJ1-1, with D hard to call. The CDR3 consists of 16 residues. V shed 3 bases and J shed 7 bases, with 21 bases lying between them. Per the germline V gene, CDR1 is LNHDA and CDR2 is SQIVND (reference sequence). CDR3 sequence reads: CASSMGFRTGKGEAFF. CDR3 coding DNA: TGTGCCAGTAGTATGGGATTTAGGACGGGGAAGGGTGAAGCTTTCTTT.

The chain employs TRBV29-1 and TRBJ2-2, with 7 bases that match TRBD2. Germline CDR1 is SQVTM and CDR2 is ANQGSEA. V lost 2 bases to trimming and J lost 6 bases; unmatched junction nucleotides: 6. The CDR3 length is 14 residues. CDR3 region: CSVEPTSAPGELFF. CDR3 sequence (DNA): TGCAGCGTTGAACCTACTAGCGCGCCCGGGGAGCTGTTTTTT.

The V call is TRBV30, the J call TRBJ1-5, with TRBD1 identical over 10 bases. The length of the CDR3 is 19 residues. The germline CDR1 and CDR2 sequences are GTSNPN and SVGIG (reference sequence). V was pared by 2 bases and J by 1 base, with 14 bases of the junction left unmatched. CDR3 sequence: CAWSKKFGQGERSNQPQHF. The CDR3 DNA sequence: TGTGCCTGGAGTAAGAAATTCGGACAGGGGGAGAGAAGCAATCAGCCCCAGCATTTT.

The gene calls are TRBV2 and TRBJ2-3; D possibly corresponds to TRBD2 (7 bases). The V gene's germline CDR1 is SNHLY and CDR2 FYNNEI. There are 14 residues in the CDR3. With 8 bases removed from V and 6 bases from J, the gap between germline ends came to 18 bases. The CDR3 nucleotides read TGTGCCAGCGTTAGGGGGGGGCTGGGGGATACGCAGTATTTT. Translation gives CASVRGGLGDTQYF.

The chain couples TRBV6-1 to TRBJ2-7; the D is unclear. V lost 4 bases and J 3 bases, leaving 7 bases between the germline ends. This CDR3 contains 12 residues. The germline CDR1 and CDR2 sequences are MNHNS and SASEGT. The CDR3 reads CASSGVSYEQYF. For the CDR3, the DNA is TGTGCCAGCAGTGGCGTTAGCTACGAGCAGTACTTC.